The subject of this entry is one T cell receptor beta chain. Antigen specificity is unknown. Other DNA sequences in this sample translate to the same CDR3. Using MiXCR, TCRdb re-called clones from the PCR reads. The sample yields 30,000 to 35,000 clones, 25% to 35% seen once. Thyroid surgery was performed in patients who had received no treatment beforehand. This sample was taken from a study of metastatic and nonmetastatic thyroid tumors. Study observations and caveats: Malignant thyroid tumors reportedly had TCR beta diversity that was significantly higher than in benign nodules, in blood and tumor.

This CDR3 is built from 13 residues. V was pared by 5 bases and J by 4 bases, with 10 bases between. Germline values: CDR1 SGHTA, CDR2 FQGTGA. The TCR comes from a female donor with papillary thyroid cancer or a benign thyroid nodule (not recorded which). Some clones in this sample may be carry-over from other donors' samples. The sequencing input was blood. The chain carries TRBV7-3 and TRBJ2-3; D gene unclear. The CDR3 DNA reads TGTGCCAGCAGCGGCCTCCCCGCAGATACGCAGTATTTT. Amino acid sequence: CASSGLPADTQYF.